The following is a T cell receptor beta chain sequence with its context. This clonotype has only a few counts. This receptor's antigen is unknown. At one end, the junction sequence differs from germline, possibly due to a read error. The TCR beta CDR3 regions were amplified from the RNA transcripts. For the first round of RT-PCR on the TCR CDR3, the HTBI primer set was used together with the Qiagen OneStep RT-PCR kit. Libraries were constructed in a second round of multiplex PCR, after which size selection and purification were carried out. Paired-end sequencing of the libraries was performed with 100 bp reads on an Illumina HiSeq2000. In the paper's pipeline: SOAPnuke was used to process the raw data, with reads discarded if the reads contained adapters or uncalled bases, had a mean Phred below 15, or lacked an exact constant-primer or identifier match. High-quality paired reads were merged using COPE v1.2.5, and each unique nucleotide sequence was defined as a clonotype. MiTCR v1.1 was used to align clonotypes to the IMGT TRBV, TRBD and TRBJ reference segments. The analysis was restricted to V-J combinations with a frequency above 0.0001, which together covered just over 98% of the repertoires. The TCS score was defined as F50 (clonal expansion) divided by E x V (chaos), with BLOSUM62-based TCRdist calculated between CDR3 peptides within each V-J. Welch's t-statistics and random forest reduced several hundred V-J features to about 12, which were used in a naive Bayes classifier (R e1071). The public reads were run again by TCRdb, first through fastp at Q25 and then through MiXCR, and only productive beta chains were kept. Each entry merges the rows of one CDR3 protein and shows their most common DNA and genes. The V and J calls follow TCRdb's processing rather than the paper's. This sample has around 600,000 distinct CDR3 sequences in its table, and 16% of those were observed once. The ten largest clones represent around 3.5% of the sample.

In the ophthalmopathy patients, disease was moderately to severely active, with a Clinical Activity Score of 3 or more, a NOSPECS grade of 4 or more, and a duration of less than 3 months. Exclusion was applied to patients with uncontrolled infections, other autoimmune diseases, pregnancy or lactation. Diagnoses were based on clinical symptoms, serum thyroxine and TRAb, thyroid ultrasound and orbital computed tomography. Ficoll-Paque density gradient centrifugation was used to isolate PBMCs from 8 to 10 ml of fresh peripheral blood. Total RNA was extracted using Trizol reagent, and RNA quality was assessed on an Agilent 2100 Bioanalyzer. This entry belongs to a study of T cells in Graves' hyperthyroidism and ophthalmopathy (dated 2019 in TCRdb). As for the study more broadly: Peripheral blood was sampled at the time of initial diagnosis, prior to any treatment. Whether ophthalmopathy could be predicted prospectively was tested in an independent validation cohort made up of 18 to 20 hyperthyroidism patients plus 17 patients who later progressed to ophthalmopathy. The paper describes TCR Vbeta CDR3 sequencing of 120 to 150 peripheral blood samples, made up of roughly 40 ophthalmopathy patients, approximately 73 hyperthyroidism patients and roughly 17 progressor patients. To identify TCR V-J signatures that set the groups apart, the researchers used a discovery cohort of 90 to 100 patients, made up of roughly 45 with Graves' ophthalmopathy and some 55 with stable Graves' hyperthyroidism. The 100 discovery patients were divided at random into training and test sets in a 7:3 ratio. Following sampling, methimazole starting at 30 mg daily was given to hyperthyroidism patients, and high-dose intravenous methylprednisolone was given to ophthalmopathy patients. Thyroid tissue and blood T-cell repertoires from about six Graves' hyperthyroidism patients were also compared in the study. Overall results and qualifications from the work: Most expanded thyroid clonotypes (frequency above 0.001) were also detected in blood, suggesting blood repertoires may reflect thyroid immune responses. In validation, the model predicted progression to ophthalmopathy with around 71% sensitivity and 72% to 85% specificity, a median of 6.5 months before onset. Ophthalmopathy was separated from stable hyperthyroidism by a 13 V-J signature model, with 85% to 90% sensitivity and about 81% specificity obtained in cross-validation and 80%/75% obtained in testing. No statistical method was used to fix the sample size in advance, and group allocation was not hidden from the investigators.

From the cysteine up to the phenylalanine, the CDR3 has a length of 15 residues. The only DNA kept is the CDR3, 45 bases in frame from the first base. According to the germline V gene, CDR1 reads MDHEN and CDR2 reads SYDVKM. This sequence uses TRBV28 and TRBJ2-1; a stretch of 8 junction bases matches TRBD2. The sequenced material came from blood. This clonotype was obtained from a woman aged 40 to 55 with Graves' ophthalmopathy. The DNA is as follows: TGTGCCAGCAGTTTCAGGGGAGCGGGAGTCAATGAGCAGTCCTTC. Its coded protein is CASSFRGAGVNEQSF.